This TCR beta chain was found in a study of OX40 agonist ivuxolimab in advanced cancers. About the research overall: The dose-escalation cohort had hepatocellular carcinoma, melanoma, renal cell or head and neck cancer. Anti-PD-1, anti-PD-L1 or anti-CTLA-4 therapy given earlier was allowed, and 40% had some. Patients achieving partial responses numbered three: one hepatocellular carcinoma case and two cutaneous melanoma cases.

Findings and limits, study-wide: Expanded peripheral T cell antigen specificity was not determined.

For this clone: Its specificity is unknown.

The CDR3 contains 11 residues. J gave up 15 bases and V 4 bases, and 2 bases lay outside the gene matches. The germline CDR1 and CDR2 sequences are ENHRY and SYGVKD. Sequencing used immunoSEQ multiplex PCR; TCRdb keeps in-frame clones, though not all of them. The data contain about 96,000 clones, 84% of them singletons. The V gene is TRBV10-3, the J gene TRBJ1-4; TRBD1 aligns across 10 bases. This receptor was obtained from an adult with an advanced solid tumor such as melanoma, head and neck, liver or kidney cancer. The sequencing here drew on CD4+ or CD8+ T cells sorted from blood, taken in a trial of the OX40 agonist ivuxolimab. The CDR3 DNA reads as TGTGCCATCAGTGGGGACAGGGGAGTGTTTTTT. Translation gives CAISGDRGVFF.